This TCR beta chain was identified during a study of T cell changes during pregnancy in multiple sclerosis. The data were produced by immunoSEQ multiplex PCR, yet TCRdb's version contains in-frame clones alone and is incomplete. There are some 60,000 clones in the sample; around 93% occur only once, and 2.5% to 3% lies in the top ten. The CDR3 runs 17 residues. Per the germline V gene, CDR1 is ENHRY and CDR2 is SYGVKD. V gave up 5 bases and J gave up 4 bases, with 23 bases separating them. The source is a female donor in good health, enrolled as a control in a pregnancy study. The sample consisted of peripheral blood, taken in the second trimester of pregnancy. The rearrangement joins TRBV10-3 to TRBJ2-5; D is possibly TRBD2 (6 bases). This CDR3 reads CAISPALYTSTGETQYF. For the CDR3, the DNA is TGTGCCATCAGTCCGGCCCTATATACTAGCACGGGAGAGACCCAGTACTTC.